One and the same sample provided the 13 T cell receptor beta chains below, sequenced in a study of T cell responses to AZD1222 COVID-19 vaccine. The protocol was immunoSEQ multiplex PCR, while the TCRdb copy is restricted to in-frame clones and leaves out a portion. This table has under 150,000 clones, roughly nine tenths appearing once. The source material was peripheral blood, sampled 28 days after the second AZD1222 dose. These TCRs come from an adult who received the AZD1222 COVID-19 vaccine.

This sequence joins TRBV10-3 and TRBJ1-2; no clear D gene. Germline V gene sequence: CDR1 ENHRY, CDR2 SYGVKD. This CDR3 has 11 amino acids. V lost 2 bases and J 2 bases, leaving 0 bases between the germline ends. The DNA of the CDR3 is TGTGCCATCAGTGAGAACTATGGCTACACCTTC. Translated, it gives CAISENYGYTF.

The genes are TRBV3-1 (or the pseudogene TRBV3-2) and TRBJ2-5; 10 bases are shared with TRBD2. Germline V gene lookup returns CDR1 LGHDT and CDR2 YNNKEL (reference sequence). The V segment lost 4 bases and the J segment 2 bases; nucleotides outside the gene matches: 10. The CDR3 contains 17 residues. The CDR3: CASSRLAAGGEQETQYF. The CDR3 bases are TGTGCCAGCAGCCGATTGGCAGCGGGGGGGGAACAAGAGACCCAGTACTTC.

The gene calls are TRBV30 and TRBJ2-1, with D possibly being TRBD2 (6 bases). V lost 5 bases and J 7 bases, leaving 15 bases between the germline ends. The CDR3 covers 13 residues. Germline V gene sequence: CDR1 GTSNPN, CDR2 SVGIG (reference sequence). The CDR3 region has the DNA TGTGCCTGGGGGATAATGGGGGGAAATGAGCAGTTCTTC. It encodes CAWGIMGGNEQFF.

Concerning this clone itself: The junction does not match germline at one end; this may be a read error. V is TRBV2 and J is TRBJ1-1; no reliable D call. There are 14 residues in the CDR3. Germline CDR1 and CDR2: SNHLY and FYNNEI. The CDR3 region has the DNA TGTGCCAGCAGGGAAGGCCCGGTGAACACTGAAGCTTTCTTT. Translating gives CASREGPVNTEAFF.

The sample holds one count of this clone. CDR3 bases: TGTGCCAGCAGTCTTACAGGGACCTACAATGAGCAGTTCTTC. Its translation: CASSLTGTYNEQFF. The V and J genes are TRBV2 and TRBJ2-1; the D gene is possibly TRBD1 (6 bases). The V end lost 5 bases, the J end lost 2 bases, and 10 bases lay between the germline ends. CDR1 and CDR2 (germline): SNHLY, FYNNEI. The CDR3 spans 14 residues.

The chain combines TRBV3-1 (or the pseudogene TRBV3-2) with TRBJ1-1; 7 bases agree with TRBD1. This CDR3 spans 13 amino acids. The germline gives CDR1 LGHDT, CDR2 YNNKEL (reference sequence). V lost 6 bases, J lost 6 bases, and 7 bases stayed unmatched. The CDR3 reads CASSPDRAPEAFF. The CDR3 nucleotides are TGTGCCAGCAGTCCTGACAGGGCCCCTGAAGCTTTCTTT.

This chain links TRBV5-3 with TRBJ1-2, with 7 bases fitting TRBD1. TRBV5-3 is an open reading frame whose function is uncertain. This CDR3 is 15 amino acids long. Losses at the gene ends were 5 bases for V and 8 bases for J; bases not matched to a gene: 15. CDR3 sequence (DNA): TGTGCCAGAAGTCCAGCCCCAAGGCAGGGGGACGGCTACACCTTC. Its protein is CARSPAPRQGDGYTF.

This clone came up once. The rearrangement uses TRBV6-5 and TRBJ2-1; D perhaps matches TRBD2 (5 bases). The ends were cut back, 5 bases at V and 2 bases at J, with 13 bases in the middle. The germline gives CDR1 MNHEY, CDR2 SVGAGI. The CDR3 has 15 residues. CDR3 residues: CASSPGLLTYNEQFF. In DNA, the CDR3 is TGTGCCAGCAGTCCCGGACTGTTAACCTACAATGAGCAGTTCTTC.

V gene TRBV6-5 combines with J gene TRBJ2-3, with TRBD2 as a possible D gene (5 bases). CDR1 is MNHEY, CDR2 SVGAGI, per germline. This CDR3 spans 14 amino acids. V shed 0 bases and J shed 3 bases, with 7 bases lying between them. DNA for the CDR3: TGTGCCAGCAGTTACTCGAGAGGGACAGATACGCAGTATTTT. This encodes CASSYSRGTDTQYF.

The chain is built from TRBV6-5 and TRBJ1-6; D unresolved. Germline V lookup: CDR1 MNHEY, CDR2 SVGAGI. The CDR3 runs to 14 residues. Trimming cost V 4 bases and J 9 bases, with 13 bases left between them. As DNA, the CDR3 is TGTGCCAGCAGTTCCACCCCCCGGGTTTCACCCCTCCACTTT. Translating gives CASSSTPRVSPLHF.

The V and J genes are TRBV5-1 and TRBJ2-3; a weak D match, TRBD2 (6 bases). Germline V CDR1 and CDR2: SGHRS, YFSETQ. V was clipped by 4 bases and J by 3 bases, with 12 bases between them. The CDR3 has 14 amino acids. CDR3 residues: CASSPFSGTDTQYF. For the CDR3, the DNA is TGCGCCAGCAGCCCATTCAGCGGGACAGATACGCAGTATTTT.

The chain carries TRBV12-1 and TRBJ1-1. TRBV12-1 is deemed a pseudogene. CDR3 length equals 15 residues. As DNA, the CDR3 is TGTGCCAGCAGCTTTCGAAGGACCATGAACACTGAAGCTTTCTTT. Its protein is CASSFRRTMNTEAFF.

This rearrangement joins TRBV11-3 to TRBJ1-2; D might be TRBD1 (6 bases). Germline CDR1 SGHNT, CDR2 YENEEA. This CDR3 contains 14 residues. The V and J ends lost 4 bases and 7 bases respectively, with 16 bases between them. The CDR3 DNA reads TGTGCCAGCAGCTCCGAAGGGGGGGCGCCTGGCTACACCTTC. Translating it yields CASSSEGGAPGYTF.